Detailed here is one T cell receptor beta chain. The data were taken from a study of blood T cell repertoires in COVID-19. On the study more broadly: The samples span acute and convalescent COVID-19 from the United States, Italy and Spain.

Sequencing used immunoSEQ multiplex PCR; TCRdb keeps in-frame clones, though not all of them. The sample yields roughly 68,000 clones, roughly nine tenths seen once. The CDR3 totals 15 residues. The germline V gene encodes CDR1 LNHDA and CDR2 SQIVND (reference sequence). V dropped 6 bases and J dropped 6; count of bases not matched to a gene: 10. The source of this sequence is a woman aged 45 to 65 with active COVID-19. The sample consisted of peripheral blood. This chain uses TRBV19 with TRBJ2-1, with 8 bases lining up with TRBD2. The CDR3 DNA reads TGTGCCAGTAGCGGGAGGGCCGGGTCAGGCAATGAGCAGTTCTTC. This gives the protein CASSGRAGSGNEQFF.